The 11 T cell receptor beta chains presented below share a single source sample, sequenced in a study of T cell responses to AZD1222 COVID-19 vaccine. Measured with immunoSEQ multiplex PCR; TCRdb has only the in-frame clones, and not every one. The sample consists of roughly 140,000 clones, around 89% of them appearing once. The source was peripheral blood, collected on day 0 of AZD1222 vaccination. These receptors came from an adult in good health.

This clone was seen once. The chain carries TRBV6-5 and TRBJ1-2; D is possibly TRBD1 (6 bases). Germline values: CDR1 MNHEY, CDR2 SVGAGI. The CDR3 runs 12 residues. V lost 4 bases and J 7 bases, leaving 10 bases between the germline ends. The CDR3 loop is CASSSGQPGYTF. The CDR3 DNA is TGTGCCAGCAGTTCCGGACAGCCTGGCTACACCTTC.

This clone was counted only a few times. The gene calls are TRBV19 and TRBJ2-7; no clear D gene. This CDR3 contains 11 residues. Trimming removed 3 bases from V and 6 bases from J, with 6 bases in between. The germline CDR1 and CDR2 sequences are LNHDA and SQIVND (reference sequence). This CDR3 is CASSIASEQYF. In DNA form, the CDR3 reads TGTGCCAGTAGTATTGCCAGCGAGCAGTACTTC.

The CDR3 region has the DNA TGCGCCAGCAGCCAAGAACACACAGATACGCAGTATTTT. This sequence encodes CASSQEHTDTQYF. The chain uses TRBV4-1 and TRBJ2-3; the D is unclear. The CDR3 loop spans 13 amino acids. Germline CDR1 and CDR2: MGHRA and YSYEKL. Trimming cost V 0 bases and J 2 bases, with 3 bases left between them.

V usage is TRBV19 and J usage is TRBJ2-2; 7 positions agree with TRBD1. V lost 7 bases, J lost 6 bases, and 8 bases stayed unmatched. The CDR3 extends over 14 amino acids. Germline V gene lookup returns CDR1 LNHDA and CDR2 SQIVND (reference sequence). This chain's CDR3 is CASMGRQGAGELFF. The CDR3 DNA follows: TGTGCCAGTATGGGAAGGCAGGGGGCCGGGGAGCTGTTTTTT.

The chain is built from TRBV30 and TRBJ1-6; possible D gene TRBD1, 5 bases. V was shortened by 7 bases and J by 11 bases, with 18 bases between the two germline ends. Germline lookup yields CDR1 GTSNPN and CDR2 SVGIG (reference sequence). CDR3 size: 13 residues. The CDR3 sequence is CAFSGGGSTPLHF. The CDR3 DNA follows: TGTGCCTTCTCGGGGGGGGGAAGTACACCCCTCCACTTT.

In DNA, the CDR3 is TGTGCCAGCAGCTTGACCGGGGCGGCATGGGACACTGAAGCTTTCTTT. Its protein product is CASSLTGAAWDTEAFF. The V and J genes are TRBV9 and TRBJ1-1, with D possibly TRBD1 on 5 matching bases. V was clipped by 4 bases and J by 3 bases, with 19 bases between them. The CDR3 is 16 amino acids. The V gene's germline CDR1 is SGDLS and CDR2 YYNGEE.

The CDR3 nucleotides are TGTGCCAGCAGCGGGGTGACTGAAGCTTTCTTT. Its protein product is CASSGVTEAFF. The chain is built from TRBV12-3 or TRBV12-4 and TRBJ1-1, with D unclear. This CDR3 is 11 amino acids long. Trimming took 6 bases from V and 5 from J, leaving 7 bases between them.

The V call is TRBV6-5, the J call TRBJ1-1; a possible D gene is TRBD1 (6 bases). The germline V and J ends were trimmed by 2 bases and 1 base, with 11 bases remaining between them. CDR1 is MNHEY, CDR2 SVGAGI, per germline. CDR3 length: 15 amino acids. CDR3 in DNA: TGTGCCAGCAGTTACGCTGACAGGAGGAACACTGAAGCTTTCTTT. Protein product: CASSYADRRNTEAFF.

The DNA for the CDR3 is TGCGCCAGCACCCCCTTTCCCCAGCCCGGTCAAAATCTGCGGGGCTACACCTTC. Its protein product is CASTPFPQPGQNLRGYTF. This rearrangement joins TRBV23-1 to TRBJ1-2; D remains ambiguous. TRBV23-1 is designated an ORF whose function remains uncertain. Trimming stripped 7 bases from V and 8 bases from J, with 32 bases between. The CDR3 covers 18 residues.

The chain couples TRBV3-1 (or the pseudogene TRBV3-2) to TRBJ1-5; D might be TRBD1 (6 bases). The ends were cut back, 0 bases at V and 3 bases at J, with 18 bases in the middle. Per germline, CDR1 LGHDT and CDR2 YNNKEL (reference sequence). The CDR3 is 18 amino acids. CDR3: CASSQDGGGDSPNQPQHF. The CDR3 DNA reads TGTGCCAGCAGCCAAGATGGGGGGGGCGACTCACCCAATCAGCCCCAGCATTTT.

The chain links TRBV7-6 to TRBJ2-1, with TRBD2 matching over 11 bases. The junction had 9 bases not matched to a gene; V was cut back by 5 bases and J by 15 bases. Per germline, CDR1 SGHVS and CDR2 FNYEAQ. The CDR3 contains 13 residues. The CDR3 region has the DNA TGTGCCAGCAGCCCTAGCGGGGGGCGCCATCGGTTCTTC. Protein: CASSPSGGRHRFF.